This T cell receptor (beta chain) was sequenced during a study of T cells after posttransplantation cyclophosphamide. This clone was counted only a few times. Deletions cut 1 base from V and 10 bases from J, with 11 bases between. CDR3 length: 13 amino acids. Germline CDR1 is SGHAT and CDR2 is FQNNGV. The table came from immunoSEQ multiplex PCR; TCRdb's copy has only in-frame clones and leaves some out. The profile covers some 46,000 clones, none occurring a single time. This related bone marrow graft donor gave peripheral blood on the day of marrow donation. The TCR was taken from a man in his forties in good health, CMV-negative, and a related stem cell transplant donor. This rearrangement joins TRBV11-2 to TRBJ2-1; possibly TRBD2 for D (5 bases). Material: PBMCs. The CDR3 spells CASSLGMGGEQFF. The CDR3, as DNA: TGTGCCAGCAGCTTAGGAATGGGCGGGGAGCAGTTCTTC.